What follows are 13 T cell receptor beta chains derived from one specimen sequenced in a study of T cell clonality in common variable immunodeficiency. Method: immunoSEQ multiplex PCR; TCRdb's copy keeps in-frame clones and lacks some. Observed in the sample are about 39,000 clones, none of them singletons. Sequencing was performed on peripheral blood mononuclear cells. The receptors here all came from a person aged 18-70 years in good health.

This clone was counted many times. With the read ending 3 residues before the CDR3 end, the germline J gene is used to fill in that end. This rearrangement joins TRBV9 to TRBJ2-1, with TRBD2 identical over 8 bases. The CDR3 loop spans 17 amino acids. Unmatched junction bases numbered 11, after V lost 0 bases and J lost 6 bases. Germline values: CDR1 SGDLS, CDR2 YYNGEE. CDR3 DNA (partial): TGTGCCAGCAGCGTAGAAAGGCGGATAGCGGGGAGCAATGAG. Translation: CASSVERRIAGSNE. Given in full, the CDR3 is CASSVERRIAGSNEQFF.

About this clone: Its ends do not fully match the called genes, so a read error is possible. The read halts 3 residues ahead of the CDR3 end, with the missing end drawn from the germline J gene. The chain joins TRBV7-9 to TRBJ2-2; D unresolved. The CDR3 has 11 residues. CDR1 and CDR2 (germline): SEHNR, FQNEAQ (reference sequence). The covered CDR3 bases are TGTTCCAGCAGCTTAGGTCAAAAG. This gives the protein CSSSLGQK. The CDR3 reads in full as CSSSLGQKLFF.

This clone was seen many times. CDR3 DNA (partial): TGCAGTGCTAGCCCCCAGGACAGGGTGACGATGAATCAGCCC. It translates to CSASPQDRVTMNQP. The whole CDR3 is CSASPQDRVTMNQPQHF. The gene calls are TRBV20-1 and TRBJ1-5, with 8 bases aligning to TRBD1. The missing CDR3 end, 3 residues past where the read stops, is filled in from the germline J gene. Germline V gene data show CDR1 as DFQATT and CDR2 as SNEGSKA (reference sequence). This CDR3 has 17 residues. The V and J ends lost 3 bases and 4 bases, in that order; junction bases with no gene match: 14.

This clone was detected ten times or more. Coverage ceases 3 residues before the CDR3 finishes, and the germline J gene fills in the end. The V and J genes are TRBV7-2 and TRBJ2-3; D gene ambiguous. Germline V gene lookup returns CDR1 SGHTA and CDR2 FQGNSA. This CDR3 contains 14 residues. Trimming pared 5 bases from V and 0 bases from J, leaving 9 bases between. CDR3 DNA, as far as it was read: TGTGCCAGCAGCCCCGGGTCCAGCACAGATACG. It codes for CASSPGSSTDT. The full CDR3 is CASSPGSSTDTQYF.

This clone has ten or more counts. Sequencing ends 3 residues short of the CDR3 end; the germline J gene provides the rest. V gene TRBV7-3 combines with J gene TRBJ2-6, with D uncertain. Between the trimmed V and J ends, which lost 4 bases and 0 bases, there was a span of 16 bases. The germline gives CDR1 SGHTA, CDR2 FQGTGA. This CDR3 spans 18 amino acids. The CDR3 sequence is CASSSIAATLSGANVLTF. CDR3 DNA, as far as it was read: TGTGCCAGCAGCTCCATCGCAGCGACCCTCTCTGGGGCCAACGTC.

This clone was counted many times. The CDR3 sequence: CASSYGTGGGETQYF. CDR3 DNA, as far as it was read: TGTGCCAGCAGCTATGGGACAGGGGGTGGGGAGACC. The chain recombines TRBV5-6 with TRBJ2-5; 11 bases are a match to TRBD1. The read ends 3 residues early relative to the CDR3; the germline J gene fills the gap. V lost 3 bases and J lost 5; bases outside the gene matches: 6. The CDR3 contains 15 residues. Germline V gene sequence: CDR1 SGHDT, CDR2 YYEEEE. Supplemented by reference TRBV5-6 and TRBJ2-5, the full variable domain reads DAGVTQSPTHLIKTRGQQVTLRCSPKSGHDTVSWYQQALGQGPQFIFQYYEEEERQRGNFPDRFSGHQFPNYSSELNVNALLLGDSALYLCASSYGTGGGETQYFGPGTRLLVL.

This clone was seen ten or more times. CDR3 bases read: TGCAGTGGGGCTCGTGGTCTCTCCTACAATGAG. This translates into CSGARGLSYNE. The CDR3 in its entirety is CSGARGLSYNEQFF. J is TRBJ2-1 and V is TRBV20-1, with D uncertain. The CDR3 goes on 3 residues after the read ends, and that part is filled in from the germline J gene. The CDR3 loop spans 14 amino acids. Germline values: CDR1 DFQATT, CDR2 SNEGSKA (reference sequence). V was cut by 7 bases and J by 0 bases, with 13 bases left in between.

This clone was seen many times. The CDR3 end is not reached by the read, which stops 3 residues before it; the germline J gene fills it in. This chain joins TRBV20-1 and TRBJ2-6; no clear D gene. In germline, CDR1 is DFQATT, CDR2 SNEGSKA (reference sequence). This CDR3 spans 13 amino acids. With 7 bases removed from V and 1 base from J, the gap between germline ends came to 8 bases. CDR3 DNA, as far as it was read: TGCAGTGGTACTGCGTCTGGGGCCAACGTC. This codes for CSGTASGANV. The full CDR3 protein is CSGTASGANVLTF.

This clone has only a few counts. Read sequence stops 3 residues before the CDR3 end, and the germline J gene provides the missing end. The gene calls are TRBV5-1 and TRBJ2-7; D is unclear. The CDR3 is 15 amino acids. The V gene lost 0 bases and the J gene lost 0 bases, with 10 bases spanning the gap. Germline V gives CDR1 SGHRS, CDR2 YFSETQ. CDR3 sequence: CASSLGSESSYEQYF. The CDR3 DNA, read in part, is TGCGCCAGCAGCTTGGGGAGCGAGAGCTCCTACGAG.

This clone occurred many times. The read halts 3 residues ahead of the CDR3 end, with the missing end drawn from the germline J gene. This sequence joins TRBV20-1 and TRBJ2-7; unclear D gene. V lost 3 bases and J lost 4, with 10 bases in between. CDR3 length: 12 amino acids. The germline gives CDR1 DFQATT, CDR2 SNEGSKA (reference sequence). The CDR3 here is CSASIRSYEQYF. The DNA read from the CDR3 is TGCAGTGCTAGCATTCGGTCGTACGAG.

In the case of this clone: The read stops 3 residues short of the end of the CDR3; the missing end is completed from the germline J gene. The V gene is TRBV7-9, the J gene TRBJ2-7; 9 nucleotides agree with TRBD1. Germline CDR1 is SEHNR and CDR2 is FQNEAQ (reference sequence). Unmatched junction bases numbered 7, after V lost 5 bases and J lost 2 bases. CDR3 length equals 15 residues. Incomplete CDR3 DNA: TGTGCCAGCAGCCCGGGACAGGGATACACCTACGAG. Its protein is CASSPGQGYTYE. The CDR3, in full, reads CASSPGQGYTYEQYF. Full variable domain (missing parts from reference TRBV7-9 and TRBJ2-7): DTGVSQNPRHKITKRGQNVTFRCDPISEHNRLYWYRQTLGQGPEFLTYFQNEAQLEKSRLLSDRFSAERPKGSFSTLEIQRTEQGDSAMYLCASSPGQGYTYEQYFGPGTRLTVT.

There are many counts of this clone. Incomplete CDR3 DNA: TGTGCCAGCAGACCTCCCCGGAGGACGGGGACTAAGGAAAACATT. It specifies CASRPPRRTGTKENI. The whole CDR3 protein is CASRPPRRTGTKENIQYF. The chain has TRBV13 and TRBJ2-4; 7 bases align to TRBD2. The read stops 3 residues short of the end of the CDR3; the missing end is completed from the germline J gene. Looked up from germline, CDR1 is PRHDT and CDR2 is FYEKMQ (reference sequence). The CDR3 spans 18 residues. Trimming took 6 bases from V and 5 from J; bases not matched to a gene: 19.

This clone was picked up many times. The read comes to an end 3 residues before the CDR3 does, leaving the germline J gene to fill in the end. This chain links TRBV7-9 with TRBJ1-5; no firm D call. The CDR3 sequence is 13 residues long. Trimming left V 5 bases short and J 4 bases short, with 9 bases between. The germline gives CDR1 SEHNR, CDR2 FQNEAQ (reference sequence). The CDR3 protein is CASSTNWNQPQHF. The part of the CDR3 DNA that was read is TGTGCCAGCAGCACTAACTGGAATCAGCCC.